The entry that follows covers one T cell receptor (beta chain) sequence. The antigen remains unidentified. Trimming took 1 base from V and 4 from J, leaving 5 bases between them. Germline lookup yields CDR1 SEHNR and CDR2 FQNEAQ (reference sequence). This CDR3 spans 13 amino acids. Sequencing used immunoSEQ multiplex PCR; TCRdb keeps in-frame clones, though not all of them. Of over 55,000 clones in the sample, 70% to 90% were seen once. The sample belongs to a study of OX40 agonist ivuxolimab in advanced cancers. Overall study findings and caveats: Clonal expansion from baseline to week 6 occurred in both CD4+ and CD8+ T cells. Average numbers of expanded clones were greater in CD8+ T cells than in CD4+.

The receptor's source is an adult with an advanced solid tumor such as melanoma, head and neck, liver or kidney cancer. This chain connects TRBV7-9 to TRBJ1-3, with a possible D match to TRBD1 (5 bases). The input for sequencing was CD4+ or CD8+ T cells sorted from blood, taken in a trial of the OX40 agonist ivuxolimab. The CDR3 sequence is CASSLEGGNTIYF. DNA for the CDR3: TGTGCCAGCAGCTTAGAGGGGGGAAACACCATATATTTT.